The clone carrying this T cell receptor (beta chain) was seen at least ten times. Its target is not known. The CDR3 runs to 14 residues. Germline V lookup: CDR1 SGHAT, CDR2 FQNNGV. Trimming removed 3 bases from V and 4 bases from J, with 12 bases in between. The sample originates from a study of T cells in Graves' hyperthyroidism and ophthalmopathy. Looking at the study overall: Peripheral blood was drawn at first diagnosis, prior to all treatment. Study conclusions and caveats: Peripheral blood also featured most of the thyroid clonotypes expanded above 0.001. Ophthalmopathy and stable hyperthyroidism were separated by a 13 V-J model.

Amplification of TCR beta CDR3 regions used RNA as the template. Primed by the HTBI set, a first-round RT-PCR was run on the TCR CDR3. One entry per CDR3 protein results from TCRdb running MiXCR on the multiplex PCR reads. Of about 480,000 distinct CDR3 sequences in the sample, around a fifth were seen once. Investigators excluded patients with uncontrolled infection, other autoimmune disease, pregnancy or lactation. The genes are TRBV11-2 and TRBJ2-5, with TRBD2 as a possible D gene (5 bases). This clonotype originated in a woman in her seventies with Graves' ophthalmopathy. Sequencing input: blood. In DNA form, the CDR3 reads TGTGCCAGCAGCTTCCCGGGAATTTTAGAGACCCAGTACTTC. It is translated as CASSFPGILETQYF.